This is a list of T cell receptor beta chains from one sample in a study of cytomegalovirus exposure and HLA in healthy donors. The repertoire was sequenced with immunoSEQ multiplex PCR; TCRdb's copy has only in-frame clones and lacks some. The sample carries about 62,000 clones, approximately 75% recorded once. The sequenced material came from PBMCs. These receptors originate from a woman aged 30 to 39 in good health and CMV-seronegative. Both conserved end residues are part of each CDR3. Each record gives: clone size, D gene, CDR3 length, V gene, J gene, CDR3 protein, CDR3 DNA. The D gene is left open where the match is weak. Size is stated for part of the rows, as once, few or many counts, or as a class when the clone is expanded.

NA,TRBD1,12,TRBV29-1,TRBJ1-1,CSTRQGNTEAFF,TGCAGCACCCGACAGGGGAACACTGAAGCTTTCTTT
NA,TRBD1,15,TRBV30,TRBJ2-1,CAWSPDRGRYNEQFF,TGTGCCTGGAGTCCGGACAGGGGGAGATACAATGAGCAGTTCTTC
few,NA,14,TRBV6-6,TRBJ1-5,CASSPGPGNQPQHF,TGTGCCAGCTCTCCGGGTCCCGGCAATCAGCCCCAGCATTTT
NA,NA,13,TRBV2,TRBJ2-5,CASSANSGETQYF,TGTGCCAGCAGTGCGAATAGCGGAGAGACCCAGTACTTC
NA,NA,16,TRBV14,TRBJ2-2,CASSQEVGLNTGELFF,TGTGCCAGCAGCCAAGAAGTAGGACTGAACACCGGGGAGCTGTTTTTT
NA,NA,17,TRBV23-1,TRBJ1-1,CASSQSGEGVMSTEAFF,TGCGCCAGCAGTCAATCGGGTGAGGGGGTAATGAGCACTGAAGCTTTCTTT
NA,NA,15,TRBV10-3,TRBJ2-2,CAITSETTEAGELFF,TGTGCCATCACCTCCGAGACCACCGAGGCCGGGGAGCTGTTTTTT
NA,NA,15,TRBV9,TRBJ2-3,CASSVGVGGTDTQYF,TGTGCCAGCAGCGTAGGTGTGGGAGGAACAGATACGCAGTATTTT
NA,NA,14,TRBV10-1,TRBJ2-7,CASSDRNRADEQYF,TGCGCCAGCAGTGATCGGAACAGGGCGGACGAGCAGTACTTC
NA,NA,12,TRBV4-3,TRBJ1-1,CASSQDRREAFF,TGCGCCAGCAGCCAAGATCGGCGGGAAGCTTTCTTT
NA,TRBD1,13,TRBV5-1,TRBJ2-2,CARYRGRTGELFF,TGCGCCAGATACAGGGGAAGAACCGGGGAGCTGTTTTTT
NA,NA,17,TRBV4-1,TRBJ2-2,CASSQVQRVVGTGELFF,TGCGCCAGCAGCCAAGTCCAGCGGGTTGTCGGCACCGGGGAGCTGTTTTTT
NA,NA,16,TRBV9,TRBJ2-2,CASSVDGSPNTGELFF,TGTGCCAGCAGCGTAGATGGCTCGCCGAACACCGGGGAGCTGTTTTTT
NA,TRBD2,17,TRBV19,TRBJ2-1,CASSGGLAGASYNEQFF,TGTGCCAGTAGTGGGGGACTAGCGGGAGCCAGCTACAATGAGCAGTTCTTC
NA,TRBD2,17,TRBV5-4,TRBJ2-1,CASSLGLAGPSYNEQFF,TGTGCCAGCAGCTTGGGCCTAGCGGGGCCTTCCTACAATGAGCAGTTCTTC
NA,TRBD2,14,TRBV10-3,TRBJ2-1,CATSSGRAGNEQFF,TGTGCCACTTCGAGCGGGAGGGCGGGGAATGAGCAGTTCTTC
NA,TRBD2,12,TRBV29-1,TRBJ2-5,CSVRTSTETQYF,TGCAGCGTCAGGACTAGCACAGAGACCCAGTACTTC
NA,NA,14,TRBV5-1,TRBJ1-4,CASSLTGGNEKLFF,TGCGCCAGCAGCTTGACCGGGGGGAATGAAAAACTGTTTTTT
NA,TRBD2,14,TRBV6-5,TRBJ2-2,CASRPGLAAGELFF,TGTGCCAGCAGGCCGGGACTAGCTGCCGGGGAGCTGTTTTTT
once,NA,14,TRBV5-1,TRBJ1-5,CASSLGHSNQPQHF,TGCGCCAGCAGCCTGGGACATAGCAATCAGCCCCAGCATTTT
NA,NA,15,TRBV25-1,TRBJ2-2,CASSETGHWTGELFF,TGTGCCAGCAGTGAAACGGGACATTGGACCGGGGAGCTGTTTTTT
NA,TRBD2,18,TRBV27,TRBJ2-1,CASSLFGVAGGLRGEQFF,TGTGCCAGCAGCCTTTTCGGAGTAGCGGGAGGGCTCCGCGGTGAGCAGTTCTTC
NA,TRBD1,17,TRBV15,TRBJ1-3,CATSRDLQGRSGNTIYF,TGTGCCACCAGCAGAGACTTACAGGGGCGCTCTGGAAACACCATATATTTT
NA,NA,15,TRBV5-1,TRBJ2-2,CASSQEASETGELFF,TGCGCCAGCAGCCAGGAGGCTAGCGAAACCGGGGAGCTGTTTTTT
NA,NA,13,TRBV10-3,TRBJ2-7,CAIRDSSPYEQYF,TGTGCCATCAGAGACAGCAGTCCCTACGAGCAGTACTTC
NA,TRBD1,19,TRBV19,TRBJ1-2,CASSTMPPGQGAPGYGYTF,TGTGCCAGTAGTACGATGCCCCCGGGACAGGGGGCGCCGGGCTATGGCTACACCTTC
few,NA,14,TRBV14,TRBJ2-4,CASSLQDIEGRQYF,TGTGCCAGCAGCCTACAAGACATAGAGGGCCGGCAGTACTTC
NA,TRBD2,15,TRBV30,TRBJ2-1,CAWSVRSGTYNEQFF,TGTGCCTGGAGTGTAAGGAGCGGGACTTACAATGAGCAGTTCTTC
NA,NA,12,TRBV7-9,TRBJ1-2,CSSSPTGCGYTF,TGTTCCAGCAGCCCAACAGGGTGTGGCTACACCTTC
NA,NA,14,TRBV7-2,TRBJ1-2,CASTSNIGLYGYTF,TGTGCCAGCACCTCGAATATCGGACTTTATGGCTACACCTTC
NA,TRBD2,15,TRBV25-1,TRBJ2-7,CASSDSGLGLYEQYF,TGTGCCAGCAGTGATTCGGGACTAGGTCTCTACGAGCAGTACTTC
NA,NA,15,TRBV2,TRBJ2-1,CASSGGQETNNEQFF,TGTGCCAGCAGTGGGGGGCAGGAGACCAACAATGAGCAGTTCTTC
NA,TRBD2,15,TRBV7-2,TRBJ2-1,CASSPRGRAYNEQFF,TGTGCCAGCAGCCCCCGGGGGAGGGCCTACAATGAGCAGTTCTTC
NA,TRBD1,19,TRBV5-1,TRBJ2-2,CASGKYRGQAPGNTGELFF,TGCGCCAGCGGGAAATACCGAGGACAGGCCCCGGGGAACACCGGGGAGCTGTTTTTT
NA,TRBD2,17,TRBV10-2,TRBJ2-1,CASRTGTSGSIDNEQFF,TGCGCCAGCAGAACCGGGACTAGCGGGAGTATTGACAATGAGCAGTTCTTC
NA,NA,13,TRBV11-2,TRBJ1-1,CASSLGVNTEAFF,TGTGCCAGCAGCTTAGGAGTGAACACTGAAGCTTTCTTT
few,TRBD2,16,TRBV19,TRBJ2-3,CASSPRTSGRTDTQYF,TGTGCCAGTAGTCCCCGGACTAGCGGACGCACAGATACGCAGTATTTT
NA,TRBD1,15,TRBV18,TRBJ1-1,CASSPYKDRDTEAFF,TGTGCCAGCTCACCTTACAAGGACAGGGACACTGAAGCTTTCTTT
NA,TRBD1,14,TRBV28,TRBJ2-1,CASSSHQGENEQFF,TGTGCCAGCAGTTCCCACCAGGGGGAAAATGAGCAGTTCTTC
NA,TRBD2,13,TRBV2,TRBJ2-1,CASSWTSGRVEVF,TGTGCCAGCAGCTGGACTAGCGGGAGGGTTGAAGTCTTC
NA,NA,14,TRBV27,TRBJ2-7,CASSSNRASYEQYF,TGTGCCAGCAGTTCGAACAGGGCCTCCTACGAGCAGTACTTC
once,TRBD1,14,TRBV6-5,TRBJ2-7,CASSIRQGFYEQYF,TGTGCCAGCAGTATCCGACAGGGATTCTACGAGCAGTACTTC